The 7 T cell receptor beta chains presented below share a single source sample, sequenced in a study of blood T cell repertoires in COVID-19. Produced via immunoSEQ multiplex PCR; TCRdb's table is partial and in-frame only. Of more than 9,000 clones in the sample, roughly four fifths were seen once. Material for sequencing was peripheral blood. Source of these receptors: a woman aged 55 to 70 with acute or convalescent COVID-19.

The chain carries TRBV7-3 and TRBJ1-6; D not resolved. The V gene's germline CDR1 is SGHTA and CDR2 FQGTGA. Trimming removed 2 bases at V and 4 bases at J, with 9 bases between. The CDR3 is 15 amino acids. The CDR3 DNA is TGTGCCAGCAGCTTAGGGTCGGGGTATAATTCACCCCTCCACTTT. This translates into CASSLGSGYNSPLHF.

The chain combines TRBV9 with TRBJ2-1; maybe TRBD1 (5 bases). V lost 3 bases and J 7 bases, leaving 11 bases between the germline ends. CDR3 length: 13 residues. Germline CDR1 reads SGDLS; CDR2 reads YYNGEE. CDR3 sequence reads: CASSGGFANEQFF. As DNA, the CDR3 is TGTGCCAGCAGCGGGGGCTTTGCAAATGAGCAGTTCTTC.

This clone has only a few counts. This rearrangement joins TRBV7-9 to TRBJ1-1, with 8 nucleotides matching TRBD1. The germline gives CDR1 SEHNR, CDR2 FQNEAQ (reference sequence). V trimming: 5 bases; J trimming: 4 bases; junction bases outside the gene matches: 6. The CDR3 runs to 14 residues. CDR3 sequence reads: CASSPQGVATEAFF. The CDR3, as DNA: TGTGCCAGCAGCCCACAGGGGGTTGCCACTGAAGCTTTCTTT.

The chain uses TRBV3-1 (or the pseudogene TRBV3-2) and TRBJ1-4; 8 bases align to TRBD1. Germline values: CDR1 LGHDT, CDR2 YNNKEL (reference sequence). Trimming removed 4 bases from V and 7 bases from J; junction bases left unmatched: 8. The CDR3 consists of 15 residues. The CDR3 region is CASSPTGVLGEKLFF. The CDR3 bases are TGTGCCAGCAGCCCGACAGGGGTCCTTGGTGAAAAACTGTTTTTT.

The chain is built from TRBV7-2 and TRBJ2-7; D is ambiguous. CDR3 length: 14 amino acids. The V gene's germline CDR1 is SGHTA and CDR2 FQGNSA. V was shortened by 3 bases and J by 0 bases, with 9 bases between the two germline ends. CDR3 sequence reads: CASSFLQSSYEQYF. The CDR3 DNA reads TGTGCCAGCAGCTTCCTACAGAGCTCCTACGAGCAGTACTTC.

This clone came up a few times. V gene TRBV29-1 combines with J gene TRBJ1-2; 8 bases agree with TRBD1. The ends lost 7 bases at V and 8 bases at J; junction bases unmatched: 9. The CDR3 is 12 amino acids. Looked up from germline, CDR1 is SQVTM and CDR2 is ANQGSEA. Here the CDR3 DNA reads TGCAGCGCAAAGGACAGGGTGGGAGGCTACACCTTC. Translation: CSAKDRVGGYTF. Full variable domain (missing parts from reference TRBV29-1 and TRBJ1-2): SAVISQKPSRDICQRGTSLTIQCQVDSQVTMMFWYRQQPGQSLTLIATANQGSEATYESGFVIDKFPISRPNLTFSTLTVSNMSPEDSSIYLCSAKDRVGGYTFGSGTRLTVV.

The chain carries TRBV14 and TRBJ2-3; D gene uncertain. Trimming cost V 1 base and J 7 bases, with 9 bases left between them. This CDR3 has 13 amino acids. Germline lookup yields CDR1 SGHDN and CDR2 FVKESK. DNA for the CDR3: TGTGCCAGCAGCCAAGGAGCATTGAATACGCAGTATTTT. The encoded protein is CASSQGALNTQYF. The variable domain in full, with the rest retrieved from reference TRBV14 and TRBJ2-3, is EAGVTQFPSHSVIEKGQTVTLRCDPISGHDNLYWYRRVMGKEIKFLLHFVKESKQDESGMPNNRFLAERTGGTYSTLKVQPAELEDSGVYFCASSQGALNTQYFGPGTRLTVL.